A selection of T cell receptor beta chains follows, all from one sample in a study of blood T cell repertoires in COVID-19. The table came from immunoSEQ multiplex PCR; TCRdb's copy has only in-frame clones and leaves some out. The sample comprises under 140,000 clones, 76% of which are singletons, and around 3.5% rests with the top ten. Sequenced material: peripheral blood. The receptors were gathered from a woman older than 75 with acute or convalescent COVID-19. Each CDR3 is given with its conserved first and last residue. D genes are given only for firm matches. Clone size is shown for a subset of rows, as once, few, many or a class of expanded clone.

J gene,V gene,clone size,D gene,CDR3 protein,CDR3 DNA
TRBJ2-2,TRBV7-2,.,TRBD1,CASSLAELYSWGQGATTGELFF,TGTGCCAGCAGCTTAGCGGAGTTGTACAGTTGGGGACAGGGGGCCACTACCGGGGAGCTGTTTTTT
TRBJ2-4,TRBV4-3,.,.,CASSQDLSSGPTKNIQYF,TGCGCCAGCAGCCAAGATCTGAGTAGCGGCCCTACCAAAAACATTCAGTACTTC
TRBJ2-2,TRBV10-2,.,TRBD1,CASRRDRRLTNTGELFF,TGCGCCAGCAGGAGGGACAGGAGATTGACGAACACCGGGGAGCTGTTTTTT
TRBJ2-3,TRBV13,.,TRBD2,CASSKTSGGRADTQYF,TGTGCCAGCAGCAAAACTAGCGGGGGGAGGGCAGATACGCAGTATTTT
TRBJ2-5,TRBV11-2,.,TRBD2,CASSLGTSGGALETQYF,TGTGCCAGCAGCTTAGGGACTAGCGGGGGGGCCTTGGAGACCCAGTACTTC
TRBJ2-5,TRBV11-2,.,TRBD2,CASSSRASGVGETQYF,TGTGCCAGCAGCTCTAGGGCTAGCGGGGTGGGGGAGACCCAGTACTTC
TRBJ2-7,TRBV18,.,TRBD1,CASSERGQGSEQYF,TGTGCCAGCTCGGAGAGGGGGCAAGGGAGCGAGCAGTACTTC
TRBJ1-1,TRBV20-1,.,.,CSASLGAGGYTEAFF,TGCAGTGCTAGTTTGGGGGCTGGGGGCTACACTGAAGCTTTCTTT
TRBJ2-4,TRBV27,.,.,CASSLGDENIQYF,TGTGCCAGCAGCCTAGGGGATGAAAACATTCAGTACTTC
TRBJ2-7,TRBV5-1,.,.,CASGDIGSSYEQYF,TGCGCCAGCGGGGACATAGGTAGCTCCTACGAGCAGTACTTC
TRBJ2-7,TRBV6-2/TRBV6-3,few,TRBD1,CASSPAGGFDEQYF,TGTGCCAGCAGCCCAGCAGGGGGCTTCGACGAGCAGTACTTC
TRBJ2-1,TRBV27,.,TRBD1,CASREDRGLYNEQFF,TGTGCCAGCAGGGAGGACAGGGGGCTATACAATGAGCAGTTCTTC
TRBJ1-1,TRBV4-2,.,.,CASSLVEVVDTEAFF,TGTGCCAGCAGCCTAGTAGAGGTCGTGGACACTGAAGCTTTCTTT
TRBJ2-1,TRBV9,few,TRBD2,CASSAEGLAGGNEQFF,TGTGCCAGCAGTGCCGAGGGACTAGCGGGAGGCAATGAGCAGTTCTTC
TRBJ2-1,TRBV4-2,.,TRBD2,CASSQDPGSVFSSGSIDEQFF,TGTGCCAGCAGCCAAGATCCAGGGTCGGTGTTTTCTAGCGGGAGTATCGATGAGCAGTTCTTC
TRBJ1-2,TRBV7-9,.,.,CASSREDRLYGYTF,TGTGCCAGCAGCCGGGAGGACCGTCTCTATGGCTACACCTTC
TRBJ1-5,TRBV6-5,.,TRBD1,CASRQGLGQPQHF,TGTGCCTCCCGACAGGGGCTCGGTCAGCCCCAGCATTTT
TRBJ2-4,TRBV3-1/TRBV3-2,.,.,CASSLRGAKNIQYF,TGTGCCAGCAGTTTAAGAGGAGCCAAAAACATTCAGTACTTC
TRBJ1-2,TRBV6-5,.,.,CASSYKGSTSLYGYTF,TGTGCCAGCAGTTACAAGGGGTCCACGTCACTCTATGGCTACACCTTC
TRBJ1-6,TRBV4-2,.,.,CASSRGGEALHF,TGTGCCAGCAGCCGGGGGGGTGAGGCCCTCCACTTT
TRBJ2-7,TRBV5-1,.,TRBD2,CASSGGLEFYEQYF,TGCGCCAGCAGCGGGGGACTAGAATTCTACGAGCAGTACTTC
TRBJ2-3,TRBV18,few,.,CASSPPTGSDTQYF,TGTGCCAGCTCACCACCGACAGGCTCGGATACGCAGTATTTT
TRBJ1-2,TRBV6-5,.,TRBD1,CASSEGTGYGYTF,TGTGCCAGCAGCGAGGGGACAGGCTATGGCTACACCTTC
TRBJ1-5,TRBV28,.,.,CASSYTGYSNQPQHF,TGTGCCAGCAGCTACACTGGATACAGTAATCAGCCCCAGCATTTT
TRBJ2-3,TRBV12-3/TRBV12-4,.,.,CASSSTGFTQYF,TGTGCCAGCAGTTCCACGGGGTTTACGCAGTATTTT
TRBJ2-7,TRBV3-1/TRBV3-2,.,.,CASSQLRAGEQYF,TGTGCCAGCAGCCAGTTACGGGCGGGCGAGCAGTACTTC
TRBJ2-3,TRBV19,.,.,CATLSSTVGTDTQYF,TGTGCCACCCTCTCCTCGACAGTAGGCACAGATACGCAGTATTTT
TRBJ1-4,TRBV7-2,.,.,CASSLTLSVNFATNEKLFF,TGTGCCAGCAGCTTAACCCTATCTGTCAACTTTGCAACTAATGAAAAACTGTTTTTT
TRBJ2-7,TRBV6-5,.,TRBD1,CASSYSPGTVPYEQYF,TGTGCCAGCAGTTACTCCCCCGGGACAGTTCCCTACGAGCAGTACTTC
TRBJ1-2,TRBV12-3/TRBV12-4,once,.,CASSPLRGIGYTF,TGTGCCAGCAGTCCACTCCGGGGTATTGGCTACACCTTC
TRBJ2-3,TRBV7-6,.,.,CASSSDRTTDTQYF,TGTGCCAGCAGCTCCGACAGGACCACAGATACGCAGTATTTT
TRBJ2-1,TRBV29-1,few,.,CSVLLGPEQFF,TGCAGCGTCCTATTGGGGCCTGAGCAGTTCTTC
TRBJ2-7,TRBV6-5,.,TRBD1,CASSYPDRVEQYF,TGTGCCAGCAGTTACCCCGACAGGGTCGAGCAGTACTTC
TRBJ1-1,TRBV27,.,.,CASSLSRNTEAFF,TGTGCCAGCAGTTTATCGCGGAACACTGAAGCTTTCTTT
TRBJ1-5,TRBV9,.,.,CASSVGQNSNQPQHF,TGTGCCAGCAGCGTAGGGCAGAATAGCAATCAGCCCCAGCATTTT
TRBJ1-2,TRBV27,few,.,CASSFVGARNYGYTF,TGTGCCAGCAGTTTTGTAGGGGCGCGAAACTATGGCTACACCTTC
TRBJ2-7,TRBV6-2/TRBV6-3,few,TRBD2,CASSYSSFGREASSYEQYF,TGTGCCAGCAGTTACTCGAGTTTCGGCCGGGAGGCGTCCTCCTACGAGCAGTACTTC
TRBJ1-4,TRBV4-1,.,.,CASSQLTVRLKEKLFF,TGCGCCAGCAGCCAACTGACAGTTAGGTTAAAGGAAAAACTGTTTTTT
TRBJ1-2,TRBV18,.,.,CASSPYSREANYGYTF,TGTGCCAGCTCACCCTATAGCAGGGAGGCTAACTATGGCTACACCTTC
TRBJ1-1,TRBV9,.,TRBD1,CASSLGQGNTEAFF,TGTGCCAGCAGCCTCGGACAGGGGAACACTGAAGCTTTCTTT
TRBJ2-2,TRBV2,.,.,CASGLPGHTGELFF,TGTGCCAGCGGCCTGCCAGGCCACACCGGGGAGCTGTTTTTT
TRBJ2-5,TRBV9,.,.,CASGFQETQYF,TGTGCCTCCGGGTTCCAAGAGACCCAGTACTTC
TRBJ1-2,TRBV28,.,.,CASRGPDPPLYYGYTF,TGTGCCAGCAGGGGGCCGGACCCCCCACTTTACTATGGCTACACCTTC
TRBJ2-1,TRBV4-2,once,TRBD2,CASSQDLSSGRFDEQFF,TGTGCCAGCAGCCAAGATTTATCTAGCGGGAGGTTCGATGAGCAGTTCTTC
TRBJ2-1,TRBV6-2/TRBV6-3,few,TRBD2,CASSRGSSYNEQFF,TGTGCCAGCAGCCGCGGGAGCTCCTACAATGAGCAGTTCTTC
TRBJ1-1,TRBV21-1,.,.,CASSKEVHRDVMGAFF,TGTGCCAGCAGCAAAGAGGTCCACAGGGACGTGATGGGGGCTTTCTTT